Below, 21 T cell receptor beta chains from the same sample are listed, as sequenced in a study of cytomegalovirus exposure and HLA in healthy donors. Primers: 60 Vbeta forward and 13 Jbeta reverse. Profiled with immunoSEQ multiplex PCR; TCRdb holds only in-frame clones, not every one. The sample records 100,000 or so clones, around four fifths being singletons. Sequencing was performed on PBMCs. The receptor source for this set is a man aged 30 to 39 in good health and CMV-seropositive.

This chain uses TRBV6-1 with TRBJ1-5, with 8 bases that match TRBD1. CDR3 length: 14 amino acids. Germline V lookup: CDR1 MNHNS, CDR2 SASEGT. V gave up 6 bases and J gave up 8 bases; unmatched junction bases: 9. The CDR3 DNA follows: TGTGCCAGCAGACACGACAGGGGCTCTGAGCCCCAGCATTTT. Its translation is CASRHDRGSEPQHF.

About this clone: One end of the junction does not line up with germline, which may come from a read error. The gene calls are TRBV7-7 and TRBJ2-5, with TRBD2 matching over 7 bases. Per germline, CDR1 SSHAT and CDR2 FNYEAQ (reference sequence). The CDR3 spans 16 residues. CDR3 bases: TGTGCTAGCAGTACCACAGAAAAAGCGGGGAAAGAGACCCAGTACTTC. This encodes CASSTTEKAGKETQYF.

Only a few counts were recorded for this clone. The chain carries TRBV11-2 and TRBJ2-6; TRBD1 matches 7 bases. The CDR3 loop spans 15 amino acids. After removal of 5 bases from V and 4 bases from J, the junction contained 5 bases not matched to a gene. Germline lookup yields CDR1 SGHAT and CDR2 FQNNGV. As DNA, the CDR3 is TGTGCCAGCAGCGTACAGGGGCGCGGGGCCAACGTCCTGACTTTC. Its translation is CASSVQGRGANVLTF.

The CDR3 region is CAWSVWGGENTQYF. The DNA of the CDR3 is TGTGCCTGGAGTGTTTGGGGGGGTGAGAATACGCAGTATTTT. This chain uses TRBV30 with TRBJ2-3, with 7 bases fitting TRBD2. V gave up 0 bases and J gave up 7 bases; unmatched junction bases: 7. Germline CDR1 is GTSNPN and CDR2 is SVGIG (reference sequence). This CDR3 comprises 14 residues.

J is TRBJ1-5 and V is TRBV27, with a possible D match to TRBD1 (5 bases). CDR3 length: 14 amino acids. V lost 2 bases to trimming and J lost 7 bases, with 12 bases between them. Per the germline V gene, CDR1 is MNHEY and CDR2 is SMNVEV (reference sequence). The CDR3 loop is CASSLQGLGQPQHF. The CDR3 DNA reads TGTGCCAGCAGTTTACAGGGTCTTGGGCAGCCCCAGCATTTT.

This clone was recorded once. J is TRBJ2-1 and V is TRBV5-1, with 8 bases aligning to TRBD2. V lost 0 bases and J lost 1; bases outside the gene matches: 6. The CDR3 contains 17 residues. Germline V gene lookup returns CDR1 SGHRS and CDR2 YFSETQ. Written as DNA, the CDR3 is TGCGCCAGCAGCTTGGGGCCGGGGGGGCCTTCCTACAATGAGCAGTTCTTC. It translates to CASSLGPGGPSYNEQFF.

V gene TRBV30 combines with J gene TRBJ1-2, with 9 nucleotides matching TRBD1. Looked up from germline, CDR1 is GTSNPN and CDR2 is SVGIG (reference sequence). The CDR3 is 15 amino acids. The V segment lost 0 bases and the J segment 5 bases; nucleotides outside the gene matches: 7. The CDR3 coding sequence is TGTGCCTGGAGTGTACATGTGGGACAGGGATATGGCTACACCTTC. It is translated as CAWSVHVGQGYGYTF.

The CDR3 region is CASSYSRGPGNTIYF. Written as DNA, the CDR3 is TGTGCCAGCTCATACTCCAGGGGCCCTGGAAACACCATATATTTT. The chain has TRBV18 and TRBJ1-3, with D possibly TRBD1 on 6 matching bases. This CDR3 has 15 residues. The germline CDR1 and CDR2 sequences are KGHSH and LQKENI. With 5 bases removed from V and 2 bases from J, the gap between germline ends came to 13 bases.

The J gene is TRBJ2-3, the V gene TRBV7-9, with a tentative D call TRBD2 (6 bases). Germline CDR1 SEHNR, CDR2 FQNEAQ (reference sequence). The length of the CDR3 is 13 residues. Trimming stripped 8 bases from V and 4 bases from J, with 13 bases between. CDR3 sequence: CASWGSGADTQYF. In nucleotides, the CDR3 is TGTGCCAGCTGGGGATCGGGAGCAGATACGCAGTATTTT.

The V gene is TRBV6-4, the J gene TRBJ2-7, with 10 bases that match TRBD2. With V trimmed by 6 bases and J by 9 bases, 5 bases remained unmatched. Looked up from germline, CDR1 is MRHNA and CDR2 is SNTAGT. The CDR3 runs 12 residues. For the CDR3, the DNA is TGTGCCAGCAGAGCCCGGACTAGCGGGCAGTACTTC. The encoded protein is CASRARTSGQYF.

This clone was seen more than once but under ten times. The chain combines TRBV14 with TRBJ1-4; D might be TRBD1 (6 bases). This CDR3 has 15 amino acids. In germline, CDR1 is SGHDN, CDR2 FVKESK. V gave up 0 bases and J gave up 7 bases, with 12 bases separating them. As DNA, the CDR3 is TGTGCCAGCAGCCAAGATGCAGGGGCAGGTGAAAAACTGTTTTTT. Its protein product is CASSQDAGAGEKLFF.

The chain employs TRBV5-1 and TRBJ2-1; D remains unclear. CDR3 length: 14 amino acids. Germline CDR1 is SGHRS and CDR2 is YFSETQ. The V end lost 0 bases, the J end lost 6 bases, and 10 bases lay between the germline ends. CDR3 sequence: CASSLAQVINEQFF. As DNA, the CDR3 is TGCGCCAGCAGCTTGGCCCAGGTTATCAATGAGCAGTTCTTC.

The chain joins TRBV28 to TRBJ2-1; TRBD2 matches at 11 bases. V gave up 4 bases and J gave up 6 bases; unmatched junction bases: 5. The CDR3 runs to 15 residues. Germline values: CDR1 MDHEN, CDR2 SYDVKM. For the CDR3, the DNA is TGTGCCAGCAGTTCGACTAGCGGGGCCCTCAATGAGCAGTTCTTC. This codes for CASSSTSGALNEQFF.

The V call is TRBV30, the J call TRBJ1-5; D perhaps matches TRBD1 (6 bases). The CDR3 consists of 15 residues. V lost 0 bases, J lost 2 bases, and 11 bases lay in between. In germline, CDR1 is GTSNPN, CDR2 SVGIG (reference sequence). The CDR3 DNA sequence: TGTGCCTGGAGTGTACCGGGGGGCGGCAATCAGCCCCAGCATTTT. Protein product: CAWSVPGGGNQPQHF.

The chain carries TRBV5-1 and TRBJ2-7; no clear D gene. The CDR3 is 12 amino acids. Germline V CDR1 and CDR2: SGHRS, YFSETQ. Trimming stripped 4 bases from V and 5 bases from J, with 10 bases between. CDR3 protein: CASSLGYNEQYF. The DNA of the CDR3 is TGCGCCAGCAGCCTGGGGTACAACGAGCAGTACTTC.

This chain uses TRBV10-1 with TRBJ1-4; TRBD1 agrees at 7 bases. V trimming: 11 bases; J trimming: 0 bases; junction bases outside the gene matches: 24. Per germline, CDR1 WNHNN and CDR2 SYGVQD (reference sequence). The CDR3 is 20 residues long. The CDR3: CAERLGFGQARRPTNEKLFF. DNA for the CDR3: TGCGCCGAGAGACTCGGGTTCGGACAGGCTCGTCGTCCAACTAATGAAAAACTGTTTTTT.

The genes are TRBV5-5 and TRBJ2-7; tentatively, D is TRBD1 (6 bases). The ends were cut back, 6 bases at V and 3 bases at J, with 7 bases in the middle. The CDR3 covers 11 residues. Per germline, CDR1 SGHKS and CDR2 YYEKEE (reference sequence). For the CDR3, the DNA is TGTGCCAGCATCAGGGGCTACGAGCAGTACTTC. As protein: CASIRGYEQYF.

In its sample, this clone was seen once. This sequence joins TRBV2 and TRBJ1-6; D is unresolved. V was pared by 8 bases and J by 0 bases, with 8 bases between. CDR3 length equals 14 residues. CDR1 is SNHLY, CDR2 FYNNEI, per germline. The CDR3 nucleotides are TGTGCCAGCTTGGGGAGCTCCTATAATTCACCCCTCCACTTT. This codes for CASLGSSYNSPLHF.

The chain joins TRBV28 to TRBJ2-5; 7 bases are shared with TRBD1. With V trimmed by 6 bases and J by 2 bases, 6 bases remained unmatched. CDR3 size: 14 residues. Germline V gene sequence: CDR1 MDHEN, CDR2 SYDVKM. This CDR3 is CASSHRQGQETQYF. In DNA form, the CDR3 reads TGTGCCAGCAGCCATCGACAGGGTCAAGAGACCCAGTACTTC. Filled out from reference TRBV28 and TRBJ2-5, the complete variable domain reads DVKVTQSSRYLVKRTGEKVFLECVQDMDHENMFWYRQDPGLGLRLIYFSYDVKMKEKGDIPEGYSVSREKKERFSLILESASTNQTSMYLCASSHRQGQETQYFGPGTRLLVL.

V and J are TRBV11-1 and TRBJ1-1; D gene ambiguous. Trimming took 0 bases from V and 0 from J, leaving 5 bases between them. The CDR3 sequence is 14 residues long. Germline CDR1 and CDR2: SGHAT and FQDESV (reference sequence). The CDR3 region is CASSLALMNTEAFF. CDR3 nucleotide sequence: TGTGCCAGCAGCTTAGCACTTATGAACACTGAAGCTTTCTTT.

The CDR3 sequence: CASSQIGTATYNEQFF. For the CDR3, the DNA is TGCGCCAGCAGCCAAATAGGGACAGCGACCTACAATGAGCAGTTCTTC. The chain couples TRBV4-1 to TRBJ2-1; TRBD1 agrees at 7 bases. V was clipped by 2 bases and J by 2 bases; unmatched bases: 6. CDR1 is MGHRA and CDR2 is YSYEKL in the germline V gene. The CDR3 is 16 amino acids.